The 12 T cell receptor beta chains reported below all come from one sample, sequenced in a study of T cell responses to AZD1222 COVID-19 vaccine. Sequenced by immunoSEQ multiplex PCR; TCRdb stores in-frame clones only, minus some. The repertoire includes approximately 89,000 clones, 90% to 95% of them detected once, and 5.2% sits in the top ten. This sample comprised peripheral blood, obtained on day 0 of AZD1222 vaccination. The source is an adult in good health.

V is TRBV18 and J is TRBJ2-7, with TRBD1 as a possible D gene (6 bases). The CDR3 length is 14 residues. The V end was cut by 0 bases, the J end by 4 bases, with 10 bases between. From germline, CDR1 is KGHSH and CDR2 LQKENI. CDR3 protein: CASSPPSQGYEQYF. The CDR3 DNA reads TGTGCCAGCTCACCACCGTCACAGGGTTACGAGCAGTACTTC. The variable domain in full, with the rest retrieved from reference TRBV18 and TRBJ2-7, is NAGVMQNPRHLVRRRGQEARLRCSPMKGHSHVYWYRQLPEEGLKFMVYLQKENIIDESGMPKERFSAEFPKEGPSILRIQQVVRGDSAAYFCASSPPSQGYEQYFGPGTRLTVT.

V and J are TRBV28 and TRBJ2-7; D unclear. The length of the CDR3 is 15 residues. Per the germline V gene, CDR1 is MDHEN and CDR2 is SYDVKM. Trimming removed 5 bases at V and 3 bases at J, with 17 bases between. The CDR3 sequence is CASSIQPAWGYEQYF. CDR3 coding DNA: TGTGCCAGCAGTATACAGCCGGCATGGGGCTACGAGCAGTACTTC.

This chain links TRBV29-1 with TRBJ1-1; D gene unclear. The germline CDR1 and CDR2 sequences are SQVTM and ANQGSEA. The V end was cut by 4 bases, the J end by 7 bases, with 7 bases between. The CDR3 sequence is 10 residues long. Here the CDR3 DNA reads TGCAGCGTTGGGGAGGGTGAAGCTTTCTTT. Translated: CSVGEGEAFF.

This clone is hyperexpanded by share. The J gene is TRBJ2-7, the V gene TRBV14; 8 positions match TRBD2. The V gene's germline CDR1 is SGHDN and CDR2 FVKESK. J gave up 5 bases and V 0 bases, and 3 bases lay outside the gene matches. This CDR3 has 14 residues. CDR3 amino acids: CASSQDPGGDEQYF. The CDR3 DNA sequence: TGTGCCAGCAGCCAAGATCCGGGGGGGGACGAGCAGTACTTC.

V gene TRBV28 combines with J gene TRBJ1-2; D gene ambiguous. The germline V gene has CDR1 MDHEN and CDR2 SYDVKM. The length of the CDR3 is 13 residues. Trimming shortened V by 10 bases and J by 4 bases, and 16 bases separated the two germline ends. The CDR3 DNA sequence: TGTGCCACTAAACTGCCGGTGGGCTATGGCTACACCTTC. Residues: CATKLPVGYGYTF.

This chain connects TRBV3-1 (or the pseudogene TRBV3-2) to TRBJ2-3, with 7 bases matching TRBD1. Germline CDR1 reads LGHDT; CDR2 reads YNNKEL (reference sequence). CDR3 length equals 15 residues. With 2 bases clipped from V and 2 bases from J, the junction kept 4 bases outside the gene matches. Here the CDR3 DNA reads TGTGCCAGCAGCCAAACCGGGACAGACACAGATACGCAGTATTTT. Its protein is CASSQTGTDTDTQYF.

The chain is built from TRBV6-2 or TRBV6-3 and TRBJ1-1, with D possibly TRBD1 on 6 matching bases. Trimming stripped 2 bases from V and 4 bases from J, with 14 bases between. Germline assignment: CDR1 MNHEY and CDR2 SVGEGT. This CDR3 region has 15 residues. The CDR3 reads CASSYLGHFLTEAFF. CDR3 nucleotides: TGTGCCAGCAGTTACCTGGGACATTTTCTCACTGAAGCTTTCTTT.

There are a few counts of this clone. The chain employs TRBV27 and TRBJ2-2; D call uncertain. Between the trimmed V and J ends, which lost 6 bases and 0 bases, there was a span of 8 bases. This CDR3 has 14 amino acids. Per the germline V gene, CDR1 is MNHEY and CDR2 is SMNVEV (reference sequence). CDR3 loop: CASSPGPNTGELFF. The CDR3 nucleotides are TGTGCCAGCAGCCCTGGCCCGAACACCGGGGAGCTGTTTTTT.

This clone appeared a single time. The gene calls are TRBV5-8 and TRBJ1-4; no firm D call. This CDR3 is 14 amino acids long. Trimming removed 1 base from V and 8 bases from J, with 12 bases in between. Germline assignment: CDR1 SGHTS and CDR2 YDEGEE. The CDR3 loop reads CASSLYGEWEKLFF. The CDR3 DNA follows: TGTGCCAGCAGCTTGTATGGGGAGTGGGAAAAACTGTTTTTT.

As for this clone: Other DNA sequences from this sample encode an identical CDR3 as well. CDR3 sequence reads: CASSFGQGTEAFF. CDR3 nucleotide sequence: TGTGCCAGCAGTTTTGGACAGGGCACTGAAGCTTTCTTT. This chain uses TRBV12-3 or TRBV12-4 with TRBJ1-1; 8 bases map to TRBD1. The CDR3 has 13 amino acids. After removal of 3 bases from V and 4 bases from J, the junction contained 1 base not matched to a gene.

The chain couples TRBV9 to TRBJ1-1; TRBD1 matches at 8 bases. The V gene end was trimmed by 4 bases and the J gene end by 5 bases; junction bases not matched to a gene: 4. Germline CDR1 reads SGDLS; CDR2 reads YYNGEE. The CDR3 has 13 amino acids. Here the CDR3 reads CASSSRGPTEAFF. As DNA, the CDR3 is TGTGCCAGCAGCTCCAGGGGGCCGACTGAAGCTTTCTTT.

The genes are TRBV5-6 and TRBJ2-1; D gene unclear. This CDR3 region has 12 residues. In germline, CDR1 is SGHDT, CDR2 YYEEEE. Deletions cut 1 base from V and 15 bases from J, with 14 bases between. The CDR3 protein is CASSLSSAKRFF. The CDR3 DNA reads TGTGCCAGCAGCTTGTCGTCGGCGAAGCGGTTCTTC. Full variable domain (outside the CDR3, taken from reference TRBV5-6 and TRBJ2-1): DAGVTQSPTHLIKTRGQQVTLRCSPKSGHDTVSWYQQALGQGPQFIFQYYEEEERQRGNFPDRFSGHQFPNYSSELNVNALLLGDSALYLCASSLSSAKRFFGPGTRLTVL.